This TCR beta chain appears in the sequencing data of a study of T cell responses to AZD1222 COVID-19 vaccine. Study-wide results and limits: Nearly half of spike-specific TCRs reportedly target unmutated variant regions. When two AZD1222 doses had been given, Spike-specific TCR breadth and depth rose.

V was clipped by 2 bases and J by 5 bases, with 19 bases between them. This CDR3 is built from 16 residues. From germline, CDR1 is LGHDT and CDR2 YNNKEL (reference sequence). Concerning this clone: Antigen unknown.

Measured with immunoSEQ multiplex PCR; TCRdb has only the in-frame clones, and not every one. Of fewer than 110,000 clones in the sample, 87% are singletons; the top ten hold about a tenth. Second-dose groups at about 4 or about 12 weeks were pooled. This sequence was found in an adult who received the AZD1222 COVID-19 vaccine. The sample here was peripheral blood, taken 28 days after the second AZD1222 dose. The rearrangement uses TRBV3-1 (or the pseudogene TRBV3-2) and TRBJ2-7; either TRBD1 or TRBD2 may fit D (5 bases each). The CDR3 loop reads CASSQPTGTAVHEQYF. The CDR3 DNA follows: TGTGCCAGCAGCCAACCTACCGGGACGGCCGTACACGAGCAGTACTTC.